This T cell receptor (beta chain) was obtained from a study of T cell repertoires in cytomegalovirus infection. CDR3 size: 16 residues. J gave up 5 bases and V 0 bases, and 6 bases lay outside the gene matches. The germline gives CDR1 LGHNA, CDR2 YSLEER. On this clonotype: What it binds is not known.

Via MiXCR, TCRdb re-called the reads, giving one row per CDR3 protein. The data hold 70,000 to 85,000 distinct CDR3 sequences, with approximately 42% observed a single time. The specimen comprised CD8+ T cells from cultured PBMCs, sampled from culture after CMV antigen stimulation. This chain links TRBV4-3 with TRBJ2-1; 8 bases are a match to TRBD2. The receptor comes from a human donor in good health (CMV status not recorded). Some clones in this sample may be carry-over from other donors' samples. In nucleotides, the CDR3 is TGCGCCAGCAGCCAAGATTGGACGGGGGGGAACAATGAGCAGTTCTTC. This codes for CASSQDWTGGNNEQFF.